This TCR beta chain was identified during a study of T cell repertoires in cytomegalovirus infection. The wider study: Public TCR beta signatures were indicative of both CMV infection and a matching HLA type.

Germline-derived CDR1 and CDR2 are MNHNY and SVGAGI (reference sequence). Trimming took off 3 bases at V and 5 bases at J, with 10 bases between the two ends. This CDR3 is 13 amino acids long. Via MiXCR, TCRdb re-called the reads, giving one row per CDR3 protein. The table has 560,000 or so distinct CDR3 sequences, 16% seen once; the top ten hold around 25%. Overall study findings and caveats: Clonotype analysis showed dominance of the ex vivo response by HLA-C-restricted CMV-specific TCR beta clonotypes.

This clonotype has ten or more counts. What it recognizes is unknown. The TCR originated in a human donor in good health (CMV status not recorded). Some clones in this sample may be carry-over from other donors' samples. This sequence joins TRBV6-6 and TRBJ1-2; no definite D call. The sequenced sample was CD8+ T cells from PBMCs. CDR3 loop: CASSYVPRYGYTF. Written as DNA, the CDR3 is TGTGCCAGCAGTTATGTGCCCCGGTATGGCTACACCTTC.